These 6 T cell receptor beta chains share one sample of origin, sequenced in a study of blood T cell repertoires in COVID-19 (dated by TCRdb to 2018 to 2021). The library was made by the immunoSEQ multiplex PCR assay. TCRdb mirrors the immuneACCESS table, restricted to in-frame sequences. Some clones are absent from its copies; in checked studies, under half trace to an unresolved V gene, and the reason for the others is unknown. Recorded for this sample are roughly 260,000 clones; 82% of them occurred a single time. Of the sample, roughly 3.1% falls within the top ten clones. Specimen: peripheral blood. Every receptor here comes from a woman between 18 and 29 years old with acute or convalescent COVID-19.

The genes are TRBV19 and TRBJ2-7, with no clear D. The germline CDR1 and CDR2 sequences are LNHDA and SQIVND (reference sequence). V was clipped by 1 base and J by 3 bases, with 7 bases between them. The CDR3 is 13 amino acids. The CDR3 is CASSIVSFYEQYF. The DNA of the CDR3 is TGTGCCAGTAGTATAGTTTCATTCTACGAGCAGTACTTC.

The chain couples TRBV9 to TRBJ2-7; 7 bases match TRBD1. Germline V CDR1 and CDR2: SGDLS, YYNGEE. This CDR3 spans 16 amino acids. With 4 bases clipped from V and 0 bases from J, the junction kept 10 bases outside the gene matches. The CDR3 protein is CASSPMTGHPSYEQYF. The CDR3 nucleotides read TGTGCCAGCAGCCCCATGACAGGGCACCCCTCCTACGAGCAGTACTTC.

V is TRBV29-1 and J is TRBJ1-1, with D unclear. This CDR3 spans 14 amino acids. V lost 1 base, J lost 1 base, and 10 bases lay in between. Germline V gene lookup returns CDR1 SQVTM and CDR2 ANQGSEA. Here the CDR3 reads CSVEVRSGNTEAFF. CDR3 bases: TGCAGCGTTGAAGTCCGGAGTGGGAACACTGAAGCTTTCTTT.

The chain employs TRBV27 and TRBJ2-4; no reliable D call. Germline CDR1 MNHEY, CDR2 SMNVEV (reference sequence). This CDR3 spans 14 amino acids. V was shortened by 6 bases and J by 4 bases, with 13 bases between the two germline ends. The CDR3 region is CASSLSRGKNIQYF. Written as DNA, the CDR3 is TGTGCCAGCAGCTTGTCCAGAGGAAAAAACATTCAGTACTTC.

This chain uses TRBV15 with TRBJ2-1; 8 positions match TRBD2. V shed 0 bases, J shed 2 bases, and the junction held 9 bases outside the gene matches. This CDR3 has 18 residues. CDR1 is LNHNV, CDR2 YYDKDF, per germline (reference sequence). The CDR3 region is CATSRDDWGTRTYNEQFF. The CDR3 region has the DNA TGTGCCACCAGCAGAGATGATTGGGGGACTAGAACCTACAATGAGCAGTTCTTC. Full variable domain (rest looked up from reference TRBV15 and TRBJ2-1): DAMVIQNPRYQVTQFGKPVTLSCSQTLNHNVMYWYQQKSSQAPKLLFHYYDKDFNNEADTPDNFQSRRPNTSFCFLDIRSPGLGDTAMYLCATSRDDWGTRTYNEQFFGPGTRLTVL.

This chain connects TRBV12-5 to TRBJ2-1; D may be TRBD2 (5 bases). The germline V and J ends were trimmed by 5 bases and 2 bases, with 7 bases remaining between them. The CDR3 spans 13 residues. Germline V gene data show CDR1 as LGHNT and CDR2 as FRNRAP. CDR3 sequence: CASGSGTYNEQFF. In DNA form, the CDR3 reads TGTGCTAGTGGTAGCGGTACCTACAATGAGCAGTTCTTC. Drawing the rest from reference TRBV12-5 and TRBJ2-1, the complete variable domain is DARVTQTPRHKVTEMGQEVTMRCQPILGHNTVFWYRQTMMQGLELLAYFRNRAPLDDSGMPKDRFSAEMPDATLATLKIQPSEPRDSAVYFCASGSGTYNEQFFGPGTRLTVL.